This entry describes one T cell receptor (beta chain). Its target is unknown. Method: immunoSEQ multiplex PCR; TCRdb's copy keeps in-frame clones and lacks some. The repertoire holds fewer than 110,000 clones, with 93% as singletons. The entry originates in a study of graft-versus-host responses after intestinal transplantation. In germline, CDR1 is MGHRA, CDR2 YSYEKL. The V end was cut by 1 base, the J end by 1 base, with 7 bases between. CDR3 size: 14 residues. The chain has TRBV4-1 and TRBJ1-1; D unresolved. Specimen: unstimulated CD8+ T cells sorted from spleen or lymph node cells, collected before intestinal transplant. The TCR comes from a human donor who received an intestinal transplant. The CDR3 spells CASSQGRSNTEAFF. CDR3 DNA sequence: TGCGCCAGCAGCCAAGGACGTTCGAACACTGAAGCTTTCTTT.